This T cell receptor (beta chain) was observed in a study of CD8+CD57+ T cells in acquired aplastic anemia (dated by TCRdb to the late 2010s). Turning to the overall study: A mean of around 3 ug of DNA, ranging from about 0.19 to 30 ug, was extracted from sorted CD4+ and CD8+ cells. A CD8+CD57+ expansion meant a frequency higher than the mean frequency seen in healthy subjects. Broad study findings and their caveats: CD8+ Simpson's diversity did not differ significantly between patients and healthy controls (P=0.060). Some 30 CD8+ CDR3 sequences were shared between patients and controls but appeared highly expressed in patients and within their immunodominant clones.

Patients chosen for sequencing had shown expansion of CD8+CD57+ cells by flow cytometry. All patients had severe acquired aplastic anemia diagnosed by International Study of Aplastic Anemia and Agranulocytosis and Camitta criteria. At the time blood was sampled, none of the patients had received any therapy. TCR repertoires of sorted CD4+ and CD8+ blood T cells from severe aplastic anemia patients and healthy subjects were deep-sequenced in the study. In the USA, patient enrollment took place under clinicaltrials.gov protocols 00001620, 01623167, 00001397, 00071045, 00081523 and 00961064. Ficoll-Paque density gradient centrifugation was used to isolate peripheral blood mononuclear cells. Before DNA was extracted, CD4+ and CD8+ T cells were sorted using either FACS or magnetic beads. Genomic DNA was used as template for profiling of TCR beta VDJ combinations and CDR3 sequences. TCR repertoire sequencing was run on an Illumina HiSeq 2000. Per the original workflow: TRBV/TRBJ rearrangement plots, CDR3 size and DJ length profiles, and Simpson's diversity index were used to assess repertoires. The most abundant DNA sequence in the deep sequencing data was defined as the immunodominant clone. CDR3 amino acid sequences were checked for sharing across subjects and were also compared against the VDJdb database and published repertoires. TCRdb ran its own pipeline on the public reads, namely fastp trimming at Q25 and MiXCR clone calling, and kept in-frame beta chains. For every CDR3 protein sequence, its rows merge into one entry that carries the most common genes and DNA. The V and J calls were determined by TCRdb, not by the authors. This sample comprises just over 200,000 distinct CDR3 sequences, 50% to 70% of them detected only once. Roughly 50% of the sample lies in the top ten.

Regarding this clonotype: What antigen it recognizes has not been identified. Within one base of it there is no much larger clone, and no base qualities were kept.

From the cysteine up to the phenylalanine, the CDR3 has a length of 11 residues. Just CDR3 DNA is preserved here, 33 bases in frame from base 1. CDR1 and CDR2, looked up from the germline V gene (reference sequence), are DFQATT and SNEGSKA. V loses 5 bases of germline sequence and J loses 4 bases, and the interval between the two ends is 8 bases. Recombination linked TRBV20-1 to TRBJ1-1; the D gene cannot be named for sure. This sequence originates from a human donor with aplastic anemia. The specimen sequenced was sorted CD4+, CD8+, or CD8+CD57+ T cells (not recorded which) from PBMCs. The DNA sequence is TGCAGTGCTCTTAGTTTCACTGAAGCTTTCTTT. It codes for CSALSFTEAFF.